This is a list of T cell receptor beta chains from one sample in a study of human T cells and chemical hapten exposure. MiXCR was run by TCRdb on the RACE reads, yielding one entry per CDR3 protein. Found here are under 130,000 distinct CDR3 sequences, around 10% of them singletons; the top ten hold roughly 3.5%. Sequencing used whole blood, obtained in connection with sensitization to the hapten diphenylcyclopropenone (DPC). The receptors here all came from a middle-aged woman with alopecia areata. Some clones in this sample may be carry-over from other donors' samples. The CDR3 runs from the conserved cysteine through the conserved F or W. A D gene is named only where the DNA matches it firmly. Size is stated for part of the rows, as once, few or many counts, or as a class when the clone is expanded.

>.|TRBV27|TRBJ2-5|TRBD2
CASSLGTSGMETQYF
TGTGCCAGCAGTTTGGGGACTAGCGGGATGGAGACCCAGTACTTC
>.|TRBV10-3|TRBJ2-3|TRBD2
CAISDFVGGSTDTQYF
TGTGCCATCAGTGATTTTGTCGGGGGGAGCACAGATACGCAGTATTTT
>.|TRBV29-1|TRBJ2-3|.
CSVVGLALLRDTQYF
TGCAGCGTTGTAGGGCTAGCGCTACTTCGGGATACGCAGTATTTT
>.|TRBV20-1|TRBJ1-1|.
CSARGMGGTEAFF
TGCAGTGCCCGAGGGATGGGGGGGACTGAAGCTTTCTTT
>many|TRBV10-3|TRBJ2-1|TRBD1
CAISPTGTYNEQFF
TGTGCCATCAGTCCGACAGGGACCTACAATGAGCAGTTCTTC
>.|TRBV6-6|TRBJ2-7|.
CASTRQGDEQYF
TGTGCCAGCACTCGTCAGGGAGACGAGCAGTACTTC
>many|TRBV19|TRBJ1-1|.
CASKHRGGTEAFF
TGTGCCAGTAAACATAGGGGGGGAACTGAAGCTTTCTTT
>.|TRBV14|TRBJ2-7|.
CASSHGTGNYEQYF
TGTGCCAGCAGCCACGGCACAGGGAACTACGAGCAGTACTTC
>many|TRBV5-5|TRBJ2-5|TRBD1
CASSSVTGTETQYF
TGTGCCAGCAGCTCGGTGACAGGGACGGAGACCCAGTACTTC
>few|TRBV9|TRBJ2-7|TRBD2
CASSPSTSASSYEQYF
TGTGCCAGCAGCCCCTCGACTAGCGCCAGCTCCTACGAGCAGTACTTC
>many|TRBV28|TRBJ2-7|TRBD2
CASSRGAGGLYEQYF
TGTGCCAGCAGTCGGGGGGCGGGAGGACTCTACGAGCAGTACTTC
>many|TRBV30|TRBJ1-1|TRBD1
CALAQDRGTEAFF
TGTGCCCTAGCACAGGACAGGGGAACTGAAGCTTTCTTT
>few|TRBV6-1|TRBJ1-1|TRBD1
CASSGRGWGTPLNTEAFF
TGTGCCAGCAGTGGCAGGGGGTGGGGGACACCCTTGAACACTGAAGCTTTCTTT
>few|TRBV20-1|TRBJ2-1|TRBD2
CSARNPSGDYNEQFF
TGCAGTGCTAGGAATCCTAGCGGCGACTACAATGAGCAGTTCTTC
>many|TRBV4-3|TRBJ2-1|.
CASSQRGGDSYNEQFF
TGCGCCAGCAGCCAACGCGGGGGCGATTCCTACAATGAGCAGTTCTTC
>.|TRBV6-5|TRBJ2-7|.
CASTGSGDPFYTYEQYF
TGTGCCAGCACCGGGAGCGGTGACCCCTTCTACACCTACGAGCAGTACTTC
>few|TRBV13|TRBJ2-3|TRBD1
CASSSGGQLQITDTQYF
TGTGCCAGCAGCTCAGGGGGCCAACTCCAAATCACAGATACGCAGTATTTT
>.|TRBV4-1|TRBJ2-1|.
CASSQEFRVNEQFF
TGCGCCAGCAGCCAAGAGTTCAGGGTGAATGAGCAGTTCTTC
>.|TRBV18|TRBJ1-6|.
CASSPAPDSPLHF
TGTGCCAGCTCACCAGCTCCGGATTCACCCCTCCACTTT
>many|TRBV20-1|TRBJ2-7|TRBD2
CSARDQRKSSGMSYEQYF
TGCAGTGCTAGAGATCAGAGGAAGTCTAGCGGGATGTCCTACGAGCAGTACTTC
>many|TRBV9|TRBJ2-1|TRBD2
CASSRTSGQTNEQFF
TGTGCCAGCAGCCGGACTAGCGGGCAGACCAATGAGCAGTTCTTC
>many|TRBV9|TRBJ2-5|.
CASSEGPQGETQYF
TGTGCCAGCAGCGAGGGGCCCCAGGGGGAGACCCAGTACTTC
>many|TRBV20-1|TRBJ2-2|.
CSASLATNTGELFF
TGCAGTGCTAGTCTGGCGACGAACACCGGGGAGCTGTTTTTT
>few|TRBV28|TRBJ2-2|.
CASSVGPGELFF
TGTGCCAGCAGCGTGGGACCCGGGGAGCTGTTTTTT
>few|TRBV14|TRBJ1-1|.
CASREGLNTEAFF
TGTGCCAGCAGAGAAGGGTTGAACACTGAAGCTTTCTTT
>many|TRBV7-3|TRBJ1-1|.
CASSPGTGTTEAFF
TGTGCCAGCAGCCCTGGGACGGGGACGACTGAAGCTTTCTTT
>few|TRBV14|TRBJ2-3|.
CASSQARPTDTQYF
TGTGCCAGCAGCCAGGCAAGACCCACAGATACGCAGTATTTT
>few|TRBV28|TRBJ1-2|.
CASSLQSYYGYTF
TGTGCCAGCAGTTTACAGTCCTACTATGGCTACACCTTC
>.|TRBV5-1|TRBJ2-1|TRBD2
CASSQAWNLAGAYNEQFF
TGCGCCAGCAGTCAAGCTTGGAATCTAGCGGGAGCCTACAATGAGCAGTTCTTC
>.|TRBV29-1|TRBJ2-5|TRBD1
CSVRDRVGETQYF
TGCAGCGTCCGGGACAGGGTAGGGGAGACCCAGTACTTC
>many|TRBV27|TRBJ1-2|TRBD1
CASGSDRGAYGYTF
TGTGCCAGCGGCTCTGACAGGGGCGCCTATGGCTACACCTTC
>many|TRBV24-1|TRBJ2-3|.
CATSDLRRGASTDTQYF
TGTGCCACCAGTGATTTGCGACGGGGTGCCAGCACAGATACGCAGTATTTT
>.|TRBV28|TRBJ2-2|TRBD2
CASRGLAVNTGELFF
TGTGCCAGCAGAGGACTAGCGGTAAACACCGGGGAGCTGTTTTTT
>many|TRBV7-9|TRBJ1-5|.
CASSLLEDQPQHF
TGTGCCAGCAGCTTACTCGAGGATCAGCCCCAGCATTTT
>medium-sized|TRBV6-2/TRBV6-3|TRBJ2-2|.
CASLPRRGPANTGELFF
TGTGCCAGCTTGCCTCGGCGGGGTCCAGCGAACACCGGGGAGCTGTTTTTT
>few|TRBV6-1|TRBJ1-1|.
CASRTDSFTEAFF
TGTGCCAGCAGGACCGACAGCTTCACTGAAGCTTTCTTT
>many|TRBV11-2|TRBJ2-7|.
CASSLGRAEVYEQYF
TGTGCCAGCAGCTTAGGGCGAGCCGAGGTCTACGAGCAGTACTTC
>.|TRBV20-1|TRBJ2-5|.
CSARGRRGIQETQYF
TGCAGTGCTAGAGGGCGCCGGGGCATACAAGAGACCCAGTACTTC
>few|TRBV20-1|TRBJ1-2|TRBD1
CSARVSGTGGHGYTF
TGCAGTGCTAGAGTGTCGGGGACAGGGGGCCATGGCTACACCTTC
>.|TRBV30|TRBJ2-7|.
CAWSEDLGKQYF
TGTGCCTGGAGTGAAGATCTGGGAAAGCAGTACTTC
>.|TRBV11-2|TRBJ1-2|.
CASRGTLNYGYTF
TGTGCCAGCAGAGGGACCCTGAACTATGGCTACACCTTC
>.|TRBV7-2|TRBJ2-7|.
CASSLGGKYEQYF
TGTGCCAGCAGCTTAGGGGGAAAATACGAGCAGTACTTC
>few|TRBV4-1|TRBJ1-2|.
CASSQEPNYGYTF
TGCGCCAGCAGCCAAGAGCCGAACTATGGCTACACCTTC
>.|TRBV5-6|TRBJ2-5|TRBD2
CASSLGAGASGETQYF
TGTGCCAGCAGCCTGGGTGCGGGAGCTTCGGGAGAGACCCAGTACTTC
>few|TRBV28|TRBJ1-4|.
CASSLSWSGREKLFF
TGTGCCAGCAGTTTATCTTGGTCAGGGAGGGAAAAACTGTTTTTT
>many|TRBV12-3/TRBV12-4|TRBJ2-1|.
CASSGEGSAANEQFF
TGTGCCAGCAGCGGGGAAGGGAGTGCTGCCAATGAGCAGTTCTTC
>few|TRBV30|TRBJ2-4|.
CASGLGGNIQYF
TGTGCCAGCGGGCTAGGAGGAAACATTCAGTACTTC
>.|TRBV2|TRBJ1-1|TRBD1
CASQDRGKAEAFF
TGTGCCAGCCAAGACAGGGGGAAGGCTGAAGCTTTCTTT
>few|TRBV29-1|TRBJ2-2|.
CSVDRGGTGELFF
TGCAGCGTTGACAGGGGAGGCACCGGGGAGCTGTTTTTT
>few|TRBV6-5|TRBJ2-2|.
CASSPGGVGELFF
TGTGCCAGCAGTCCTGGAGGGGTCGGGGAGCTGTTTTTT
>.|TRBV18|TRBJ1-1|.
CASSPKGPNTEAFF
TGTGCCAGCTCCCCTAAAGGGCCGAACACTGAAGCTTTCTTT
>.|TRBV19|TRBJ2-3|.
CASSEVADTQYF
TGTGCCAGTAGTGAGGTTGCGGATACGCAGTATTTT
>.|TRBV6-4|TRBJ2-3|.
CASRATGLDTQYF
TGTGCCAGCAGAGCCACAGGCCTGGATACGCAGTATTTT
>many|TRBV30|TRBJ2-1|TRBD1
CASSGTGANEQFF
TGTGCCTCCTCGGGGACAGGGGCCAATGAGCAGTTCTTC
>many|TRBV10-3|TRBJ2-7|TRBD1
CAISRPTGTGNSYEQYF
TGTGCCATCAGCAGACCGACCGGGACAGGGAACTCCTACGAGCAGTACTTC
>few|TRBV25-1|TRBJ1-6|.
CASSATDRGLSPLHF
TGTGCCAGCAGTGCAACAGACCGGGGGCTTTCACCCCTCCACTTT
>few|TRBV5-1|TRBJ1-4|TRBD1
CASSLGQGDEKLFF
TGCGCCAGCAGCTTGGGACAGGGAGATGAAAAACTGTTTTTT
>.|TRBV18|TRBJ1-1|TRBD1
CASSPRQGGRGSTEAFF
TGTGCCAGCTCACCAAGACAGGGTGGAAGGGGGAGCACTGAAGCTTTCTTT
>many|TRBV19|TRBJ2-7|TRBD1
CASSPRTGGGEQYF
TGTGCCAGTAGTCCCCGGACAGGGGGCGGTGAGCAGTACTTC
>.|TRBV11-2|TRBJ2-5|.
CASSPRVQETPGTQYF
TGTGCCAGCAGCCCAAGAGTGCAGGAAACACCAGGGACCCAGTACTTC